This record looks at one T cell receptor beta chain sequence and its context. The target antigen is unknown. PCR amplification relied on 60 Vbeta primers (plus 13 Jbeta primers). This table comes from immunoSEQ multiplex PCR, and its TCRdb copy is limited to in-frame clones, with some not included. The sample yields 150,000 to 200,000 clones, roughly 73% seen once. This entry comes from a study of cytomegalovirus exposure and HLA in healthy donors. General observations from the study: As was reported, the HLA-A and HLA-B alleles of most subjects were accurately predicted from TCR beta sequences. While the bulk of TCR sequences proved rare, some public TCRs turned up in many donors. Researchers reported in a later analysis that a missense DCLRE1C variant was tied to TCR beta V- and J-gene trimming.

This CDR3 spans 12 amino acids. The ends were cut back, 0 bases at V and 10 bases at J, with 9 bases in the middle. The germline V gene encodes CDR1 SEHNR and CDR2 FQNEAQ (reference sequence). This TCR was sampled from a male donor in good health and CMV-seronegative. The specimen sequenced was PBMCs. V is TRBV7-9 and J is TRBJ1-1, with D possibly TRBD1 on 5 matching bases. The CDR3 DNA reads TGTGCCAGCAGCTTAGCGCGGGGGGGAGCTTTCTTT. Translating it yields CASSLARGGAFF.